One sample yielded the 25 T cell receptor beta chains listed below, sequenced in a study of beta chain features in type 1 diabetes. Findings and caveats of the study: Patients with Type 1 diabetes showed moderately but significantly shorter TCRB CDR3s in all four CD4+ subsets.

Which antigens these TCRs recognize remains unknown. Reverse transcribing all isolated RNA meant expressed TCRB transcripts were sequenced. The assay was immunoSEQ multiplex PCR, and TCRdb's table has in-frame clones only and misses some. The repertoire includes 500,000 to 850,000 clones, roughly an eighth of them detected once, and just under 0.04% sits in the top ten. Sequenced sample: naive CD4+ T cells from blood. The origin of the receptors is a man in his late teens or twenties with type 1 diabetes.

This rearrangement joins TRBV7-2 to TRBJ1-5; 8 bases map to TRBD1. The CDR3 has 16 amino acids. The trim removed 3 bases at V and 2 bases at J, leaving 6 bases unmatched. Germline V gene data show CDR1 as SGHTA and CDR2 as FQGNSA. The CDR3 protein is CASSFTGGFGNQPQHF. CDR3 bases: TGTGCCAGCAGCTTCACAGGGGGATTTGGCAATCAGCCCCAGCATTTT.

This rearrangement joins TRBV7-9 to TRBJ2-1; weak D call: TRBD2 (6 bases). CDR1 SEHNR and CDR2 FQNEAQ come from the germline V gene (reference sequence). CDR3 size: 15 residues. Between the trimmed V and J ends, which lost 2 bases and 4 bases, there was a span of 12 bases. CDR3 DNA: TGTGCCAGCAGCTTAATCACCGCGGGGTACAATGAGCAGTTCTTC. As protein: CASSLITAGYNEQFF.

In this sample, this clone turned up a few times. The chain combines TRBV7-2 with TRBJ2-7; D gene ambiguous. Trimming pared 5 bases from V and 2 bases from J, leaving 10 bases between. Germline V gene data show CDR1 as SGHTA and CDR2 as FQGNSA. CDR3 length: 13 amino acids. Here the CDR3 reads CASSPSPAYEQYF. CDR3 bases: TGTGCCAGCAGCCCAAGTCCTGCCTACGAGCAGTACTTC.

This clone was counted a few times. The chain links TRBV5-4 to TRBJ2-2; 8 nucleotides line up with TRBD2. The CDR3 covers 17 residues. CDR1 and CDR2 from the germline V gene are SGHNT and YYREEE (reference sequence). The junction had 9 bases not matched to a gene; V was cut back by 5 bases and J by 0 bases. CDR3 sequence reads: CASSSALAGSNTGELFF. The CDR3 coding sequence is TGTGCCAGCAGTTCCGCTCTAGCGGGCTCGAACACCGGGGAGCTGTTTTTT.

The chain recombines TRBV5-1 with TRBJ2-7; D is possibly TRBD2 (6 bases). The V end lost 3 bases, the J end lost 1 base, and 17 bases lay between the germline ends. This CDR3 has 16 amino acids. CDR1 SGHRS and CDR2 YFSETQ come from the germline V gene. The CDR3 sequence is CASSYADGGTSYEQYF. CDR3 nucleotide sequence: TGCGCCAGCAGCTACGCCGACGGAGGGACTTCCTACGAGCAGTACTTC.

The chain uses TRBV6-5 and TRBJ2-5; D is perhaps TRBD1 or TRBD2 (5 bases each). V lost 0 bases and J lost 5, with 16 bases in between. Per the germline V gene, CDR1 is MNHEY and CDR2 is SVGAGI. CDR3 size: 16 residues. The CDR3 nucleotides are TGTGCCAGCAGTTACTCACCAGGGAGTATCGGTGAGACCCAGTACTTC. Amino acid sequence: CASSYSPGSIGETQYF.

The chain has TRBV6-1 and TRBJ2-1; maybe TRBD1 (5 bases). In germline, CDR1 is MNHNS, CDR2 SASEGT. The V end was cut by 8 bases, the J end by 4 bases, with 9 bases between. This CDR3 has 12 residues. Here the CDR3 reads CASGRQYNEQFF. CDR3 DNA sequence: TGTGCCAGCGGACGACAGTACAATGAGCAGTTCTTC.

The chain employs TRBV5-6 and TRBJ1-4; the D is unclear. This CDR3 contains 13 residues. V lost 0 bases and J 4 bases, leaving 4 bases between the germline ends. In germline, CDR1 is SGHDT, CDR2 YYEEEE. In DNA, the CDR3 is TGTGCCAGCAGCTTGGATCGTAATGAAAAACTGTTTTTT. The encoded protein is CASSLDRNEKLFF.

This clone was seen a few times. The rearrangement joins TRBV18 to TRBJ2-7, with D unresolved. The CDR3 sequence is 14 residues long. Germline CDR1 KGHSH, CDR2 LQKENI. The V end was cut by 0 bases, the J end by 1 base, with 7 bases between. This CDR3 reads CASSPPSVSYEQYF. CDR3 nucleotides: TGTGCCAGCTCACCACCGTCGGTTTCCTACGAGCAGTACTTC.

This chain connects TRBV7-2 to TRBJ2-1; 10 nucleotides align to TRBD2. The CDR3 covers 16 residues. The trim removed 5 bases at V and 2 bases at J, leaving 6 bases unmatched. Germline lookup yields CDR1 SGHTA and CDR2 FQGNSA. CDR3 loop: CASSDVLAGAYNEQFF. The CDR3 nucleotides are TGTGCCAGCAGCGACGTTCTAGCGGGAGCCTACAATGAGCAGTTCTTC.

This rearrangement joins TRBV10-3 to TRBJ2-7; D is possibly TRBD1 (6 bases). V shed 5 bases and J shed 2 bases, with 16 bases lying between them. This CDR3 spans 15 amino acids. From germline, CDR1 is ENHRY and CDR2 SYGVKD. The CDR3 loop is CAISTAGAPTYEQYF. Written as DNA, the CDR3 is TGTGCCATCAGTACTGCAGGGGCACCAACCTACGAGCAGTACTTC.

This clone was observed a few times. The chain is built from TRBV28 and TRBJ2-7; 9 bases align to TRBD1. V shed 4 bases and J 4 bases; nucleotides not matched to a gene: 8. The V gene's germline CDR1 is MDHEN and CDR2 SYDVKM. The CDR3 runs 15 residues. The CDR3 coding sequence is TGTGCCAGCAGTTCCCCGACAGGGGGTCAGTACGAGCAGTACTTC. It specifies CASSSPTGGQYEQYF.

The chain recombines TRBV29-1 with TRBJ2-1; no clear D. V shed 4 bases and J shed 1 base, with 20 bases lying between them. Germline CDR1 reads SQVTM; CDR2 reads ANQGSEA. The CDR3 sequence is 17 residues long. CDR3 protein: CSVGTHENWRSYNEQFF. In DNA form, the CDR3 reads TGCAGCGTTGGAACACACGAAAACTGGCGTTCCTACAATGAGCAGTTCTTC.

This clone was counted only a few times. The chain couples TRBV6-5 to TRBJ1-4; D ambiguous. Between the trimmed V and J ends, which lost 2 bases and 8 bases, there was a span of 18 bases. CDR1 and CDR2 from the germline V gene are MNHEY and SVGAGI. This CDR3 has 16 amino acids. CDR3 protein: CASSYRKPQEGEKLFF. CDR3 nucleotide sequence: TGTGCCAGCAGTTACCGAAAACCGCAGGAAGGGGAAAAACTGTTTTTT.

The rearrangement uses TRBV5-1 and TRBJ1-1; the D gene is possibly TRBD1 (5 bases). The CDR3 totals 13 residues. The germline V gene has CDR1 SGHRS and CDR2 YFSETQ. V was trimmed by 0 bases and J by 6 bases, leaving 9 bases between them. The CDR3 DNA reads TGCGCCAGCAGCTTGGTATCGGGGGCTGAAGCTTTCTTT. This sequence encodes CASSLVSGAEAFF.

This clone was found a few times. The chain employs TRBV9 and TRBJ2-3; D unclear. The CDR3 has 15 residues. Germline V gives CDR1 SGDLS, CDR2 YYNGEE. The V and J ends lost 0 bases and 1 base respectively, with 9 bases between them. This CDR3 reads CASSVVTSGTDTQYF. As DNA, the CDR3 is TGTGCCAGCAGCGTAGTAACCTCCGGCACAGATACGCAGTATTTT.

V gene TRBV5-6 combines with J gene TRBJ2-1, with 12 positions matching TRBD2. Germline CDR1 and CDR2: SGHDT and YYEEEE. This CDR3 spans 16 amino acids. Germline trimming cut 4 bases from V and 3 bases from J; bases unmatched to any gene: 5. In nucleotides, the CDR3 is TGTGCCAGCAGCCATAGGACTAGCGGGGTCTACAATGAGCAGTTCTTC. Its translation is CASSHRTSGVYNEQFF. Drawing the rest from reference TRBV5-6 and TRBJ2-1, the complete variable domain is DAGVTQSPTHLIKTRGQQVTLRCSPKSGHDTVSWYQQALGQGPQFIFQYYEEEERQRGNFPDRFSGHQFPNYSSELNVNALLLGDSALYLCASSHRTSGVYNEQFFGPGTRLTVL.

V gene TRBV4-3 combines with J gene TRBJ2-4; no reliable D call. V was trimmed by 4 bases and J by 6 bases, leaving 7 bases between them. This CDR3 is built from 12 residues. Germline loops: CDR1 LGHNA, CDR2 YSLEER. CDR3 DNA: TGCGCCAGCAGCCCAAGCGTAAACATTCAGTACTTC. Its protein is CASSPSVNIQYF.

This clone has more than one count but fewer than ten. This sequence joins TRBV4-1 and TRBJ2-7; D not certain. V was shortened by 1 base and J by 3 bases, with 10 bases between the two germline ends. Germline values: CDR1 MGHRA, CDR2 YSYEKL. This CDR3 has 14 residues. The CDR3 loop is CASSQVLIFYEQYF. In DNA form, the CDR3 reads TGCGCCAGCAGCCAAGTACTAATTTTCTACGAGCAGTACTTC.

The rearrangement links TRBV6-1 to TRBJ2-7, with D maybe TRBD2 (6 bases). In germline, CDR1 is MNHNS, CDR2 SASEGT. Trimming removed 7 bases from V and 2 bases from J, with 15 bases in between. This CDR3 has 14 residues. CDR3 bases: TGTGCCAGCATCTCCCCGGGACTCCCCTACGAGCAGTACTTC. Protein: CASISPGLPYEQYF.

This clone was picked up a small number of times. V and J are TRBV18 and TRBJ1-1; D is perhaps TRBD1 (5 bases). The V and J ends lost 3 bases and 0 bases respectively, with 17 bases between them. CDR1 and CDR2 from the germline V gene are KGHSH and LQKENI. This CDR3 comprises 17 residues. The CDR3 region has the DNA TGTGCCAGCTCACCCACCGAGGGGTCTGCGATGAACACTGAAGCTTTCTTT. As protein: CASSPTEGSAMNTEAFF.

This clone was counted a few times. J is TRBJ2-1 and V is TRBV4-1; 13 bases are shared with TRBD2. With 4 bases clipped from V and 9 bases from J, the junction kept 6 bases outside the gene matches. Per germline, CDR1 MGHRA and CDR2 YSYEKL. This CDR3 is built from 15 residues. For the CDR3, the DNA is TGCGCCAGCAGCCGGGGACTAGCGGGATCGGGTGAGCAGTTCTTC. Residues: CASSRGLAGSGEQFF.

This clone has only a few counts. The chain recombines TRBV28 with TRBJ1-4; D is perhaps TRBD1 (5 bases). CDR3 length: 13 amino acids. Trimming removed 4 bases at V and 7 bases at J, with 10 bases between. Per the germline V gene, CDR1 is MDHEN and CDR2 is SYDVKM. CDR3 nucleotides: TGTGCCAGCAGTTCCGGGGCGGTTGAAAAACTGTTTTTT. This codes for CASSSGAVEKLFF.

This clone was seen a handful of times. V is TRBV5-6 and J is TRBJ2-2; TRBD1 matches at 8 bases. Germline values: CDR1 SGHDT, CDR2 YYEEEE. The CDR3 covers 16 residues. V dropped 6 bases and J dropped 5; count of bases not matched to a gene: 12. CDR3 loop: CASTFSRDRYTGELFF. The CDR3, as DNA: TGTGCCAGCACTTTCTCCCGGGACAGGTATACCGGGGAGCTGTTTTTT.

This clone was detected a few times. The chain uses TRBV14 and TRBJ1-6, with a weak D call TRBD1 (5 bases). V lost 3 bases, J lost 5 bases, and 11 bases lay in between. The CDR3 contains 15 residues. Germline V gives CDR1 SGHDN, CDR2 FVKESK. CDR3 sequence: CASSQVGRHNSPLHF. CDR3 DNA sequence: TGTGCCAGCAGCCAGGTGGGACGGCATAATTCACCCCTCCACTTT.